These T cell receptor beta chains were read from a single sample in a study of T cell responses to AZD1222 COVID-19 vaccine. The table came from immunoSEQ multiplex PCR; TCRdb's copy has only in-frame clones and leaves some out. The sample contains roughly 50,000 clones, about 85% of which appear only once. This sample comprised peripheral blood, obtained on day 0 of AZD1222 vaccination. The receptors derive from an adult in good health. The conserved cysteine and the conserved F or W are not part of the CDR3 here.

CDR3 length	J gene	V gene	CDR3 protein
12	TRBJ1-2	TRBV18	ASSPRDSSYGYT
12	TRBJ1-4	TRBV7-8	ASSFMGYNEKLF
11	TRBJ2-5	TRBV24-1	ATSEEIQETQY
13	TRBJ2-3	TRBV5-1	ASSFGTPVTDTQY
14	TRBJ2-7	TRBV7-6	ASSLDGAIRSYEQY
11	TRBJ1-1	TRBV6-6	ASSPGSRFEAF
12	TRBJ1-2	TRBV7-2	ASTPRTGNYGYT
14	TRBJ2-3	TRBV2	ARARGLTISTDTQY
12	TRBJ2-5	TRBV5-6	ASSLGTVVLAQY
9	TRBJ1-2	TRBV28	ASRTGYGYT
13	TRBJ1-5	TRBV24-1	ATSDDTGGHQPQH
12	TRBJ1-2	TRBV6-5	ASRRGGSNYGYT
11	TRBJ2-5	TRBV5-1	ASSLGQTTTQY